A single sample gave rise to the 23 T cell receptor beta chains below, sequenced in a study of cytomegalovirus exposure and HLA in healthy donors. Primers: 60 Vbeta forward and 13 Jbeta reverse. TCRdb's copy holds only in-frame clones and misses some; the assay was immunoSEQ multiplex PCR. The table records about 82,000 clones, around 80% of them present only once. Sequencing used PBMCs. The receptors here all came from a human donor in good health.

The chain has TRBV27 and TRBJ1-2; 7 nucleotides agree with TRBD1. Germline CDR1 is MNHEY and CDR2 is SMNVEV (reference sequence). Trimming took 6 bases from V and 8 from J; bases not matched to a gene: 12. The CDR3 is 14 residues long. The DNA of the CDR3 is TGTGCCAGCAGAAGCCAGGGGGGTCGTTGGGGCTACACCTTC. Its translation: CASRSQGGRWGYTF.

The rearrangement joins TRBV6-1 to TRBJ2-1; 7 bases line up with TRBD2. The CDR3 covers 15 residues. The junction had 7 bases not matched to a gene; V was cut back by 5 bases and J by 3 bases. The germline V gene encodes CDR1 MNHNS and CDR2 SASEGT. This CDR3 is CASSPSGTGYNEQFF. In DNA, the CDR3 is TGTGCCAGCAGTCCTAGCGGTACAGGCTACAATGAGCAGTTCTTC.

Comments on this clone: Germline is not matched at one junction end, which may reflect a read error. CDR3 amino acids: CASSPRGGDSPLNF. CDR3 DNA sequence: TGTGCCAGTAGCCCCCGGGGAGGGGATTCACCCCTCAACTTT. This sequence joins TRBV19 and TRBJ1-6; the D gene is possibly TRBD1 (5 bases). The germline V gene encodes CDR1 LNHDA and CDR2 SQIVND (reference sequence). This CDR3 spans 14 amino acids.

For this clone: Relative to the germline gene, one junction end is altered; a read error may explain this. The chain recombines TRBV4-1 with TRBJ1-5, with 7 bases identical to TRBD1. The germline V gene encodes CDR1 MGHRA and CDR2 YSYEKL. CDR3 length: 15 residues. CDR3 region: CASSQDQGDSQPQNF. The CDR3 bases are TGCGCCAGCAGCCAAGATCAAGGGGACAGTCAGCCCCAGAATTTT.

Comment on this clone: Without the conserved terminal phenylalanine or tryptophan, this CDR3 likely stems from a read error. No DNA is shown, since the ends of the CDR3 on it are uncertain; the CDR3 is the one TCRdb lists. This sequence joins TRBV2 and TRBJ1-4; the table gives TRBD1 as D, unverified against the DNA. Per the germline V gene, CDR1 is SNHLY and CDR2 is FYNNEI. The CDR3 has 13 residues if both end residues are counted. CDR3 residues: CASTIGPDRIQTP.

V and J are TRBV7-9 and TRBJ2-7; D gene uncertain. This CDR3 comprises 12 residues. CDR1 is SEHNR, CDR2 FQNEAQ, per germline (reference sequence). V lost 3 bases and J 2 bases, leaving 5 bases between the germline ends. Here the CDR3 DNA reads TGTGCCAGCAGCTTTAGAGCCTACGAGCAGTACTTC. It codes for CASSFRAYEQYF.

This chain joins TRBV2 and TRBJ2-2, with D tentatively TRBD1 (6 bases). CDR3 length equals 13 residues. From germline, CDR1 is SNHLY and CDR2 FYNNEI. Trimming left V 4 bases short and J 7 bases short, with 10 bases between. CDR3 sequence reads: CASSVGRGGELFF. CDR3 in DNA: TGTGCCAGCAGTGTAGGCAGGGGCGGGGAGCTGTTTTTT.

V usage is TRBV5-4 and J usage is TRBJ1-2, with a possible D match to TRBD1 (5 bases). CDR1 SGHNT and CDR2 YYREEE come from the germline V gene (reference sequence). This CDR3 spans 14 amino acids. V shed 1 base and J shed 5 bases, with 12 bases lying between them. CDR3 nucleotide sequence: TGTGCCAGCAGCTTGAGGGGCGCAGAATATGGCTACACCTTC. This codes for CASSLRGAEYGYTF.

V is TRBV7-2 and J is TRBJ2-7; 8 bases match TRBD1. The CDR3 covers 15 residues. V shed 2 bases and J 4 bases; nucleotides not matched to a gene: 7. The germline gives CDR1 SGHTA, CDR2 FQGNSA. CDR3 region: CASSLLQGAGYEQYF. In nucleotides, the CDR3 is TGTGCCAGCAGCTTATTGCAGGGGGCTGGGTACGAGCAGTACTTC.

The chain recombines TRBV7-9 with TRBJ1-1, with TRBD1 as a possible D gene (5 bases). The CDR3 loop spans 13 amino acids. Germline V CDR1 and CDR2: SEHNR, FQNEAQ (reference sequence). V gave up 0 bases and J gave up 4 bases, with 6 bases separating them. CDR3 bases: TGTGCCAGCAGCTTAGCCAGGGTCACTGAAGCTTTCTTT. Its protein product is CASSLARVTEAFF.

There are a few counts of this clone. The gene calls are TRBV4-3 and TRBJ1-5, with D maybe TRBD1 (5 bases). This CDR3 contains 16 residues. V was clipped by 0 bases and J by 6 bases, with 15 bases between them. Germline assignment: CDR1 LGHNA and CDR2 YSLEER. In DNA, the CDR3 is TGCGCCAGCAGCCAAGATAGAGGGAGGGGAGGTCAGCCCCAGCATTTT. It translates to CASSQDRGRGGQPQHF.

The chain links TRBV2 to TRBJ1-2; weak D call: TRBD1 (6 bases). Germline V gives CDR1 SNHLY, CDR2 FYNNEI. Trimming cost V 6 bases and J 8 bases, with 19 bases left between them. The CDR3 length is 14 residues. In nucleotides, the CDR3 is TGTGCCAGCAGCGGGTCGAGGGGGTTGGGCGGCTACACCTTC. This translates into CASSGSRGLGGYTF. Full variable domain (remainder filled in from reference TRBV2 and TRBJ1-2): EPEVTQTPSHQVTQMGQEVILRCVPISNHLYFYWYRQILGQKVEFLVSFYNNEISEKSEIFDDQFSVERPDGSNFTLKIRSTKLEDSAMYFCASSGSRGLGGYTFGSGTRLTVV.

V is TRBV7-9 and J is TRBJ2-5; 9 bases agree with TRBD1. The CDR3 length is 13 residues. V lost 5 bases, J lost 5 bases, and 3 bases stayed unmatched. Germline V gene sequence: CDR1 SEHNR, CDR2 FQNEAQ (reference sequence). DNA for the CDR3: TGTGCCAGCAGCCAGGGACAGGGCGAGACCCAGTACTTC. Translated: CASSQGQGETQYF.

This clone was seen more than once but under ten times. Here the CDR3 reads CASSEERVGGTEAFF. CDR3 nucleotides: TGTGCCAGCAGTGAAGAGCGGGTAGGCGGCACTGAAGCTTTCTTT. The chain couples TRBV2 to TRBJ1-1; no clear D. The germline V and J ends were trimmed by 1 base and 4 bases, with 13 bases remaining between them. The V gene's germline CDR1 is SNHLY and CDR2 FYNNEI. This CDR3 is built from 15 residues.

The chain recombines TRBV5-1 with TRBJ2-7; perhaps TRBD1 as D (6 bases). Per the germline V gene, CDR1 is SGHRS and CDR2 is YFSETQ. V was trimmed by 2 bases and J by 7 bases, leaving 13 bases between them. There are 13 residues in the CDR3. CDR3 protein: CASSFTGLGEQYF. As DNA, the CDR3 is TGCGCCAGCAGCTTCACAGGGTTAGGGGAGCAGTACTTC.

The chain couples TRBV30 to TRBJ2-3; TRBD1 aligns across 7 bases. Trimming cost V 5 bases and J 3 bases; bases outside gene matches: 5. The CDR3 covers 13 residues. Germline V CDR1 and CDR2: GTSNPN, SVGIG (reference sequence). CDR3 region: CAWALTGTDTQYF. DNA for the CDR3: TGTGCCTGGGCCCTGACAGGGACAGATACGCAGTATTTT.

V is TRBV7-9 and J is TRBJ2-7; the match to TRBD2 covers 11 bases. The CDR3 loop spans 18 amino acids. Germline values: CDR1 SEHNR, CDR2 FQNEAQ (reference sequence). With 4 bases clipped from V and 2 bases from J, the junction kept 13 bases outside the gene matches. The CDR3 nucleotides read TGTGCCAGCAGCTCCCTTCTTCCTAGCGGGGGGCCTACCTACGAGCAGTACTTC. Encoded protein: CASSSLLPSGGPTYEQYF.

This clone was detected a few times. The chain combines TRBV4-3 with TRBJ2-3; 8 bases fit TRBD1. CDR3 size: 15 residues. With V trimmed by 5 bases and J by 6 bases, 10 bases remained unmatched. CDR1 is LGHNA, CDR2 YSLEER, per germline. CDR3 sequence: CASSYGQGGGDTQYF. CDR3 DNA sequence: TGCGCCAGCAGCTACGGACAGGGCGGCGGGGATACGCAGTATTTT.

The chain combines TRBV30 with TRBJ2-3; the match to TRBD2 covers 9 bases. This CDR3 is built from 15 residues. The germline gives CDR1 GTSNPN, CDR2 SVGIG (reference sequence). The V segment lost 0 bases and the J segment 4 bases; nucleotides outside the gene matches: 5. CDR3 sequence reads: CAWSVQAGGPDTQYF. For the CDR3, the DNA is TGTGCCTGGAGTGTACAAGCGGGGGGCCCAGATACGCAGTATTTT. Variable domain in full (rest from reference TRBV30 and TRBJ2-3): SQTIHQWPATLVQPVGSPLSLECTVEGTSNPNLYWYRQAAGRGLQLLFYSVGIGQISSEVPQNLSASRPQDRQFILSSKKLLLSDSGFYLCAWSVQAGGPDTQYFGPGTRLTVL.

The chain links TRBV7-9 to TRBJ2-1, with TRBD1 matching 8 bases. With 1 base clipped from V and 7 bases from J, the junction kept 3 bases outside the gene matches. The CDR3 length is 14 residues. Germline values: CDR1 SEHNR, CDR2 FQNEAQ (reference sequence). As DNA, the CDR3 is TGTGCCAGCAGCTTAGGGACAGGGCGAAATGAGCAGTTCTTC. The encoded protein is CASSLGTGRNEQFF.

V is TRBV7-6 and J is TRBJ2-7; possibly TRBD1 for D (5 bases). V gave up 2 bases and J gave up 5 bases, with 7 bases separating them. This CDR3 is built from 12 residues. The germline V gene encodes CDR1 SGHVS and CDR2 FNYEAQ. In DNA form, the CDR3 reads TGTGCCAGCAGCTTAATCAGGGACGAGCAGTACTTC. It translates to CASSLIRDEQYF.

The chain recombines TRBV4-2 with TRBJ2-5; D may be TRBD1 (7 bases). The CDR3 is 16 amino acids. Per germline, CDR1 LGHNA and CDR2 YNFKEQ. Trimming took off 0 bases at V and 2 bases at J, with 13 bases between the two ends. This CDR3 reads CASSQDEGAGQETQYF. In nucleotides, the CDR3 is TGTGCCAGCAGCCAAGACGAGGGGGCGGGGCAAGAGACCCAGTACTTC.

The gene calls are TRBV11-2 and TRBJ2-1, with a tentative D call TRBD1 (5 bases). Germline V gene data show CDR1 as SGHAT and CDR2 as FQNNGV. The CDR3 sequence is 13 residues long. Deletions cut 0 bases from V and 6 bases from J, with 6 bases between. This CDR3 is CASSLDRGNEQFF. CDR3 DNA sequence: TGTGCCAGCAGCTTAGATAGGGGCAATGAGCAGTTCTTC.